Shown below are 23 T cell receptor beta chains from a single sample sequenced in a study of blood T cell repertoires in COVID-19. Assay: immunoSEQ multiplex PCR; the TCRdb copy retains only in-frame clones and omits some. The sample has about 59,000 clones; 80% to 95% are singletons. Sequencing was performed on peripheral blood. Receptors originate from an elderly man with acute or convalescent COVID-19.

Note on this clone: In the same sample, other DNA sequences code for this CDR3. The CDR3, as DNA: TGTGCCAGTAGCAGAGGATCTAGCAATCAGCCCCAGCATTTT. As protein: CASSRGSSNQPQHF. This chain joins TRBV19 and TRBJ1-5; the D is unclear. Germline V gene sequence: CDR1 LNHDA, CDR2 SQIVND (reference sequence). V lost 6 bases and J 0 bases, leaving 9 bases between the germline ends. The length of the CDR3 is 14 residues.

The J gene is TRBJ1-1, the V gene TRBV6-5; unclear D gene. The CDR3 totals 14 residues. Germline values: CDR1 MNHEY, CDR2 SVGAGI. V was shortened by 3 bases and J by 8 bases, with 16 bases between the two germline ends. The CDR3 DNA sequence: TGTGCCAGCAGTTATTGGCAAAATAGCGAAGAAGCTTTCTTT. This sequence encodes CASSYWQNSEEAFF.

This rearrangement joins TRBV6-1 to TRBJ1-1; possibly TRBD1 for D (5 bases). The CDR3 totals 15 residues. The germline V gene encodes CDR1 MNHNS and CDR2 SASEGT. Trimming shortened V by 0 bases and J by 1 base, and 9 bases separated the two germline ends. Here the CDR3 reads CASSEAHRPNTEAFF. The CDR3 nucleotides read TGTGCCAGCAGTGAAGCGCACAGGCCGAACACTGAAGCTTTCTTT.

The chain joins TRBV28 to TRBJ2-7; TRBD1 aligns across 10 bases. Germline assignment: CDR1 MDHEN and CDR2 SYDVKM. This CDR3 contains 16 residues. Trimming took 6 bases from V and 0 from J; bases not matched to a gene: 8. Here the CDR3 reads CASRPPTGGASYEQYF. The CDR3 DNA reads as TGTGCCAGCAGACCACCGACAGGGGGCGCCTCCTACGAGCAGTACTTC.

This clone was counted a few times. The rearrangement links TRBV6-5 to TRBJ1-4, with TRBD1 matching over 7 bases. V trimming: 5 bases; J trimming: 3 bases; junction bases outside the gene matches: 6. Germline CDR1 is MNHEY and CDR2 is SVGAGI. CDR3 size: 15 residues. The DNA of the CDR3 is TGTGCCAGCAGTCTCCGGGACAGACCTAATGAAAAACTGTTTTTT. Translation: CASSLRDRPNEKLFF.

The chain carries TRBV7-6 and TRBJ2-3; TRBD2 matches at 11 bases. Trimming at V came to 0 bases and at J to 3 bases, leaving 8 bases not matched to a gene. From germline, CDR1 is SGHVS and CDR2 FNYEAQ. The CDR3 has 18 amino acids. CDR3 residues: CASSLASLSGGATDTQYF. CDR3 in DNA: TGTGCCAGCAGCTTAGCGTCGCTTAGCGGGGGGGCTACAGATACGCAGTATTTT.

This clone has just one count. This rearrangement joins TRBV6-4 to TRBJ1-1, with 10 positions matching TRBD1. The V and J ends lost 1 base and 11 bases, in that order; junction bases with no gene match: 4. The CDR3 extends over 13 amino acids. Looked up from germline, CDR1 is MRHNA and CDR2 is SNTAGT. The chain's CDR3 is CASSDWGTGVAFF. The CDR3 bases are TGTGCCAGCAGTGACTGGGGGACAGGGGTCGCTTTCTTT.

The rearrangement uses TRBV29-1 and TRBJ2-3; TRBD2 might be the D (6 bases). Trimming left V 5 bases short and J 4 bases short, with 13 bases between. This CDR3 is built from 13 residues. The V gene's germline CDR1 is SQVTM and CDR2 ANQGSEA. The DNA of the CDR3 is TGCAGCGTTTTGTTGGAGGGCTCAGATACGCAGTATTTT. Residues: CSVLLEGSDTQYF.

The rearrangement joins TRBV14 to TRBJ2-3; 7 nucleotides match TRBD2. With 3 bases clipped from V and 6 bases from J, the junction kept 6 bases outside the gene matches. The CDR3 consists of 14 residues. Per the germline V gene, CDR1 is SGHDN and CDR2 is FVKESK. CDR3 loop: CASSHIGTIDTQYF. The DNA for the CDR3 is TGTGCCAGCAGCCATATAGGGACTATTGATACGCAGTATTTT. Drawing the rest from reference TRBV14 and TRBJ2-3, the complete variable domain is EAGVTQFPSHSVIEKGQTVTLRCDPISGHDNLYWYRRVMGKEIKFLLHFVKESKQDESGMPNNRFLAERTGGTYSTLKVQPAELEDSGVYFCASSHIGTIDTQYFGPGTRLTVL.

The chain recombines TRBV6-1 with TRBJ2-7; unclear D gene. CDR3 length: 13 amino acids. V shed 0 bases and J shed 6 bases, with 9 bases lying between them. Germline CDR1 is MNHNS and CDR2 is SASEGT. The CDR3 spells CASSEAPATEQYF. CDR3 nucleotide sequence: TGTGCCAGCAGTGAAGCGCCAGCGACCGAGCAGTACTTC.

The DNA for the CDR3 is TGTGCCACCAGCAGGACTAGCGGGGGGTTTGGTAGCACAGATACGCAGTATTTT. This encodes CATSRTSGGFGSTDTQYF. The chain joins TRBV15 to TRBJ2-3; 13 nucleotides match TRBD2. Germline V gene lookup returns CDR1 LNHNV and CDR2 YYDKDF (reference sequence). The CDR3 has 18 amino acids. J was trimmed by 0 bases and V by 3 bases; bases with no gene match: 6.

The V gene is TRBV6-5, the J gene TRBJ2-5; 8 bases match TRBD1. Trimming took 6 bases from V and 0 from J; bases not matched to a gene: 3. CDR1 and CDR2 (germline): MNHEY, SVGAGI. This CDR3 has 14 amino acids. The CDR3 loop is CASSRTGYQETQYF. In nucleotides, the CDR3 is TGTGCCAGCAGCCGGACAGGGTACCAAGAGACCCAGTACTTC.

This chain connects TRBV7-8 to TRBJ1-5, with D unclear. Germline CDR1 is SGHVS and CDR2 is FQNEAQ. Trimming pared 1 base from V and 11 bases from J, leaving 18 bases between. The CDR3 contains 15 residues. This CDR3 is CASSLDPGSISTQHF. The CDR3 DNA reads TGTGCCAGCAGCTTAGATCCAGGATCTATCAGTACCCAGCATTTT.

The chain carries TRBV30 and TRBJ2-6; 7 nucleotides agree with TRBD1. The J segment lost 3 bases and the V segment lost 2 bases, leaving 4 bases of the junction unmatched. The CDR3 runs 15 residues. The germline V gene encodes CDR1 GTSNPN and CDR2 SVGIG (reference sequence). Here the CDR3 DNA reads TGTGCCTGGAGTAGAACAGGGGATGGGGCCAACGTCCTGACTTTC. It translates to CAWSRTGDGANVLTF.

The rearrangement joins TRBV30 to TRBJ2-7; possibly TRBD2 for D (6 bases). Trimming pared 0 bases from V and 7 bases from J, leaving 13 bases between. Germline assignment: CDR1 GTSNPN and CDR2 SVGIG (reference sequence). The CDR3 is 13 amino acids. The DNA of the CDR3 is TGTGCCTGGAGTGTGGGCCCGGCGGGGGAGCAGTACTTC. As protein: CAWSVGPAGEQYF.

The genes are TRBV28 and TRBJ2-5; TRBD2 matches 11 bases. J was trimmed by 5 bases and V by 5 bases; bases with no gene match: 13. Germline CDR1 MDHEN, CDR2 SYDVKM. The CDR3 length is 17 residues. CDR3 sequence (DNA): TGTGCCAGCAGTAGCGCCGGGACTAGCGGAGCTGAGGAGACCCAGTACTTC. It codes for CASSSAGTSGAEETQYF. Drawing the rest from reference TRBV28 and TRBJ2-5, the complete variable domain is DVKVTQSSRYLVKRTGEKVFLECVQDMDHENMFWYRQDPGLGLRLIYFSYDVKMKEKGDIPEGYSVSREKKERFSLILESASTNQTSMYLCASSSAGTSGAEETQYFGPGTRLLVL.

This chain uses TRBV27 with TRBJ1-6; maybe TRBD1 (6 bases). Germline CDR1 MNHEY, CDR2 SMNVEV (reference sequence). V was trimmed by 4 bases and J by 7 bases, leaving 14 bases between them. CDR3 length equals 15 residues. The CDR3 spells CASSSNRVWNSPLHF. CDR3 in DNA: TGTGCCAGCAGTTCGAACAGGGTCTGGAATTCACCCCTCCACTTT.

This chain connects TRBV15 to TRBJ2-7; 8 nucleotides match TRBD2. In germline, CDR1 is LNHNV, CDR2 YYDKDF (reference sequence). Trimming cost V 1 base and J 3 bases; bases outside gene matches: 5. CDR3 length: 15 amino acids. The CDR3 coding sequence is TGTGCCACCAGCAGAGCACGGGGGGGTATCTACGAGCAGTACTTC. Translated: CATSRARGGIYEQYF.

The chain has TRBV29-1 and TRBJ2-1; D is undetermined. Trimming took off 4 bases at V and 4 bases at J, with 8 bases between the two ends. This CDR3 has 12 residues. Germline V gene data show CDR1 as SQVTM and CDR2 as ANQGSEA. The CDR3 nucleotides are TGCAGCGTTGTTCCCGTGTACAATGAGCAGTTCTTC. Translating it yields CSVVPVYNEQFF.

V and J are TRBV29-1 and TRBJ2-2; 9 nucleotides agree with TRBD2. The CDR3 covers 12 residues. Germline loops: CDR1 SQVTM, CDR2 ANQGSEA. Trimming took 8 bases from V and 6 from J; bases not matched to a gene: 4. CDR3: CSHSGGPGELFF. CDR3 bases: TGCAGCCATAGCGGGGGCCCCGGGGAGCTGTTTTTT.

The chain links TRBV7-2 to TRBJ2-3; a weak D match, TRBD2 (7 bases). Germline V gene sequence: CDR1 SGHTA, CDR2 FQGNSA. This CDR3 is 19 amino acids long. V shed 4 bases and J shed 4 bases, with 27 bases lying between them. The CDR3 DNA reads as TGTGCCAGCAGCTCTCCCACCACGGGCGGGGGCCCCTATTCAGATACGCAGTATTTT. This translates into CASSSPTTGGGPYSDTQYF.

The chain carries TRBV6-5 and TRBJ1-4, with D possibly matching TRBD1 (6 bases). The CDR3 runs 13 residues. V was trimmed by 8 bases and J by 6 bases, leaving 13 bases between them. The germline CDR1 and CDR2 sequences are MNHEY and SVGAGI. The CDR3 loop is CASRQTGYEKLFF. CDR3 DNA sequence: TGTGCCAGCCGGCAGACAGGTTATGAAAAACTGTTTTTT.

The chain links TRBV7-2 to TRBJ2-7; D is perhaps TRBD1 (6 bases). Per germline, CDR1 SGHTA and CDR2 FQGNSA. CDR3 length equals 14 residues. V was shortened by 8 bases and J by 2 bases, with 16 bases between the two germline ends. DNA of the CDR3: TGTGCCAGCGGAACCGGGACACTAACCTACGAGCAGTACTTC. Residues: CASGTGTLTYEQYF.